This T cell receptor (beta chain) was profiled in a study of cytomegalovirus exposure and HLA in healthy donors. Sequenced by immunoSEQ multiplex PCR; TCRdb stores in-frame clones only, minus some. The table includes roughly 50,000 clones, roughly 90% detected once. Germline lookup yields CDR1 SGHRS and CDR2 YFSETQ. V was clipped by 4 bases and J by 8 bases, with 9 bases between them. The CDR3 is 12 residues long. This sequence joins TRBV5-1 and TRBJ2-2, with unresolved D. The clonotype originates from a young man in good health and CMV-seronegative. The specimen sequenced was PBMCs. The CDR3: CASSRRLGELFF. CDR3 sequence (DNA): TGCGCCAGCAGCCGCCGACTGGGGGAGCTGTTTTTT.